This passage covers 23 T cell receptor beta chains from one sample sequenced in a study of neurological immune-mediated disorders (dated by TCRdb to between 2018 and 2020). Library preparation used 5' RACE. The run used an Illumina HiSeq 2500. In TCRdb, the public reads were trimmed at Q25 with fastp and aligned with MiXCR, with productive beta chains retained. Rows matching on CDR3 protein sequence are summarized as one entry with the most common DNA and genes. The sample contains approximately 28,000 distinct CDR3 sequences, 15% to 20% of them found a single time. Jointly, the top ten make up less than 5.5% of the sample. This sample's time point label indicates: technical triplicate 3. Sample: CD4+ T cells from blood. The source of these receptors is a female donor with HTLV-1-associated myelopathy (HAM/TSP).

This clonotype has at least ten counts. The chain is built from TRBV29-1 and TRBJ1-2; TRBD1 might be the D (5 bases). Germline CDR1 SQVTM, CDR2 ANQGSEA. The CDR3 has 13 residues. V was clipped by 7 bases and J by 5 bases, with 17 bases between them. CDR3 nucleotide sequence: TGCAGCGCCCTAACATTACCAGGGTATGGCTACACCTTC. This codes for CSALTLPGYGYTF.

Many counts were recorded for this clonotype. This chain connects TRBV14 to TRBJ2-3; D ambiguous. This CDR3 has 13 residues. V was clipped by 0 bases and J by 6 bases, with 7 bases between them. Looked up from germline, CDR1 is SGHDN and CDR2 is FVKESK. Here the CDR3 reads CASSQDLGDTQYF. The CDR3 DNA reads TGTGCCAGCAGCCAAGATCTGGGGGATACGCAGTATTTT.

In its sample, this clonotype was seen many times. The J gene is TRBJ1-2, the V gene TRBV12-3 or TRBV12-4; possible D gene TRBD1, 5 bases. The germline V and J ends were trimmed by 4 bases and 8 bases, with 17 bases remaining between them. The CDR3 extends over 14 amino acids. CDR3 in amino acids: CASSSQGSTGGYTF. CDR3 DNA sequence: TGTGCCAGCAGTTCCCAGGGCTCAACGGGGGGCTACACCTTC.

The rearrangement joins TRBV20-1 to TRBJ2-5; D is possibly TRBD1 or TRBD2 (7 bases each). The CDR3 runs to 15 residues. Germline V lookup: CDR1 DFQATT, CDR2 SNEGSKA (reference sequence). V dropped 0 bases and J dropped 4 bases, with 15 bases sitting between them. The DNA for the CDR3 is TGCAGTGCTAGAGACAGGGGGGGGGTTGGAGAGACCCAGTACTTC. This translates into CSARDRGGVGETQYF.

This clonotype is classed as medium-sized. The J gene is TRBJ1-5, the V gene TRBV5-1, with a tentative D call TRBD1 (5 bases). Germline CDR1 and CDR2: SGHRS and YFSETQ. Trimming removed 0 bases at V and 4 bases at J, with 11 bases between. CDR3 size: 15 residues. The CDR3 protein is CASSLAGQVNQPQHF. CDR3 DNA: TGCGCCAGCAGCTTGGCAGGGCAAGTGAATCAGCCCCAGCATTTT.

On this clonotype itself: A read error is possible here, since a much larger clone lies one base away. This CDR3 reads CASSPDRLKVYTF. The CDR3 DNA reads as TGTGCCAGCAGCCCGGACAGGCTGAAGGTCTACACCTTC. The rearrangement links TRBV7-2 to TRBJ1-2, with 7 positions matching TRBD1. Germline V lookup: CDR1 SGHTA, CDR2 FQGNSA. V trimming: 5 bases; J trimming: 10 bases; junction bases outside the gene matches: 10. This CDR3 contains 13 residues.

In this sample, this clonotype turned up many times. The V and J genes are TRBV12-3 or TRBV12-4 and TRBJ2-7, with D possibly TRBD2 on 5 matching bases. This CDR3 region has 11 residues. The V end lost 2 bases, the J end lost 7 bases, and 6 bases lay between the germline ends. DNA for the CDR3: TGTGCCAGCAGTTTAAGAGGGGAGCAGTACTTC. This sequence encodes CASSLRGEQYF.

This clonotype appeared once. The CDR3 loop is CSVRGHLDTQYF. CDR3 DNA: TGCAGCGTGAGGGGACACTTAGATACGCAGTATTTT. The chain combines TRBV29-1 with TRBJ2-3; possible D gene TRBD1, 6 bases. V lost 6 bases to trimming and J lost 5 bases, with 12 bases between them. Germline V gene sequence: CDR1 SQVTM, CDR2 ANQGSEA. This CDR3 spans 12 amino acids.

This clonotype was seen at least ten times. The V gene is TRBV5-6, the J gene TRBJ2-5, with a tentative D call TRBD2 (5 bases). V was shortened by 2 bases and J by 5 bases, with 7 bases between the two germline ends. The germline CDR1 and CDR2 sequences are SGHDT and YYEEEE. CDR3 length equals 12 residues. Here the CDR3 reads CASSFGIETQYF. The CDR3, as DNA: TGTGCCAGCAGCTTCGGGATTGAGACCCAGTACTTC.

The rearrangement links TRBV5-5 to TRBJ2-5; D might be TRBD1 (6 bases). This CDR3 has 13 amino acids. V was shortened by 4 bases and J by 5 bases, with 12 bases between the two germline ends. From germline, CDR1 is SGHKS and CDR2 YYEKEE (reference sequence). This CDR3 reads CASSRNRDETQYF. The CDR3 DNA sequence: TGTGCCAGCAGCAGGAACAGGGACGAGACCCAGTACTTC.

This clonotype has just a few counts. The chain joins TRBV7-6 to TRBJ1-2; D gene unclear. Germline loops: CDR1 SGHVS, CDR2 FNYEAQ. The CDR3 runs 13 residues. V gave up 7 bases and J gave up 2 bases, with 11 bases separating them. CDR3 region: CASTPQSNYGYTF. The DNA of the CDR3 is TGTGCCAGCACCCCTCAGTCGAACTATGGCTACACCTTC. Complete variable domain (other parts from reference TRBV7-6 and TRBJ1-2): GAGVSQSPRYKVTKRGQDVALRCDPISGHVSLYWYRQALGQGPEFLTYFNYEAQQDKSGLPNDRFSAERPEGSISTLTIQRTEQRDSAMYRCASTPQSNYGYTFGSGTRLTVV.

This clonotype came up many times. This rearrangement joins TRBV5-1 to TRBJ2-7; 9 bases line up with TRBD1. The germline CDR1 and CDR2 sequences are SGHRS and YFSETQ. V lost 4 bases, J lost 3 bases, and 11 bases stayed unmatched. CDR3 length equals 16 residues. CDR3 DNA: TGCGCCAGCAGCCCTGCACAGGGGGCCAGGATCTACGAGCAGTACTTC. Translating gives CASSPAQGARIYEQYF. Supplemented by reference TRBV5-1 and TRBJ2-7, the full variable domain reads KAGVTQTPRYLIKTRGQQVTLSCSPISGHRSVSWYQQTPGQGLQFLFEYFSETQRNKGNFPGRFSGRQFSNSRSEMNVSTLELGDSALYLCASSPAQGARIYEQYFGPGTRLTVT.

This clonotype has ten or more counts. This chain connects TRBV6-5 to TRBJ2-5; 12 nucleotides agree with TRBD1. Germline V lookup: CDR1 MNHEY, CDR2 SVGAGI. The CDR3 consists of 15 residues. For the CDR3, the DNA is TGTGGAACCGGGACAGGGGGCAGTTTCCAAGAGACCCAGTACTTC. Its translation: CGTGTGGSFQETQYF.

In this sample, this clonotype turned up many times. The chain uses TRBV30 and TRBJ2-2, with no clear D. The CDR3 extends over 15 amino acids. Germline values: CDR1 GTSNPN, CDR2 SVGIG (reference sequence). V was clipped by 3 bases and J by 5 bases, with 16 bases between them. In DNA, the CDR3 is TGTGCCTGGAGAGCTGGAAGCGTCGCGACCGGGGAGCTGTTTTTT. Residues: CAWRAGSVATGELFF.

In DNA, the CDR3 is TGTGCCAGCAGCTTCAAGGGGCGGGACGAGCAGTACTTC. It is translated as CASSFKGRDEQYF. This rearrangement joins TRBV7-2 to TRBJ2-7; either TRBD1 or TRBD2 may supply D (5 bases each). The V end was cut by 3 bases, the J end by 5 bases, with 11 bases between. Germline lookup yields CDR1 SGHTA and CDR2 FQGNSA. The CDR3 runs 13 residues.

This clonotype was detected ten times or more. The rearrangement joins TRBV7-2 to TRBJ2-2; D remains ambiguous. Germline CDR1 and CDR2: SGHTA and FQGNSA. Trimming pared 5 bases from V and 2 bases from J, leaving 18 bases between. The CDR3 runs 17 residues. Here the CDR3 reads CASSRWARRRNTGELFF. The DNA of the CDR3 is TGTGCCAGCAGCCGTTGGGCCAGACGACGAAACACCGGGGAGCTGTTTTTT.

This clonotype showed up many times. This chain connects TRBV27 to TRBJ2-1; D remains ambiguous. The CDR3 has 16 amino acids. CDR1 and CDR2 (germline): MNHEY, SMNVEV (reference sequence). V shed 2 bases and J shed 5 bases, with 16 bases lying between them. CDR3 DNA sequence: TGTGCCAGCAGTTTAAGCATTCGGTTAGTGGACAATGAGCAGTTCTTC. It yields the protein CASSLSIRLVDNEQFF.

Sample share makes this clonotype medium-sized. The gene calls are TRBV5-1 and TRBJ2-3; 11 bases fit TRBD2. Trimming removed 3 bases from V and 5 bases from J; junction bases left unmatched: 11. The CDR3 has 17 residues. Germline CDR1 is SGHRS and CDR2 is YFSETQ. The CDR3 sequence is CASSYLGTSGSGDTQYF. The CDR3 region has the DNA TGCGCCAGCAGCTATCTCGGGACTAGCGGATCCGGAGATACGCAGTATTTT. The full variable domain, rest sourced from reference TRBV5-1 and TRBJ2-3, is KAGVTQTPRYLIKTRGQQVTLSCSPISGHRSVSWYQQTPGQGLQFLFEYFSETQRNKGNFPGRFSGRQFSNSRSEMNVSTLELGDSALYLCASSYLGTSGSGDTQYFGPGTRLTVL.

Ten or more counts support this clonotype. J is TRBJ2-1 and V is TRBV10-3, with 8 nucleotides matching TRBD2. Germline CDR1 reads ENHRY; CDR2 reads SYGVKD. The junction had 4 bases not matched to a gene; V was cut back by 6 bases and J by 0 bases. CDR3 length: 15 residues. The CDR3 region is CAIRSGGSSYNEQFF. CDR3 nucleotide sequence: TGTGCCATCAGAAGCGGGGGAAGCTCCTACAATGAGCAGTTCTTC.

This clonotype has a count of ten or more. The CDR3: CASSHTSSTDTQYF. For the CDR3, the DNA is TGTGCCAGCAGCCACACTAGCTCCACAGATACGCAGTATTTT. This chain joins TRBV12-3 or TRBV12-4 and TRBJ2-3; possibly TRBD2 for D (6 bases). The CDR3 is made up of 14 amino acids. V shed 6 bases and J shed 2 bases, with 12 bases lying between them.

In its sample, this clonotype was seen a few times. The rearrangement uses TRBV30 and TRBJ2-7; D is ambiguous. Looked up from germline, CDR1 is GTSNPN and CDR2 is SVGIG (reference sequence). The CDR3 contains 11 residues. Deletions cut 2 bases from V and 3 bases from J, with 5 bases between. The CDR3 is CAWSPGYEQYF. As DNA, the CDR3 is TGTGCCTGGAGTCCTGGCTACGAGCAGTACTTC.

The chain joins TRBV20-1 to TRBJ2-1; 11 bases map to TRBD2. The CDR3 spans 17 residues. In germline, CDR1 is DFQATT, CDR2 SNEGSKA (reference sequence). The ends lost 2 bases at V and 9 bases at J; junction bases unmatched: 15. In nucleotides, the CDR3 is TGCAGTGCTAGACACCACCCCTCTAGCGGGGGGCGTAGTGAGCAGTTCTTC. Protein: CSARHHPSSGGRSEQFF.

This chain joins TRBV20-1 and TRBJ2-1; TRBD2 matches 14 bases. V lost 4 bases to trimming and J lost 5 bases; unmatched junction nucleotides: 4. Germline assignment: CDR1 DFQATT and CDR2 SNEGSKA (reference sequence). The CDR3 is 15 amino acids. The DNA of the CDR3 is TGCAGTGCTATGGGACTAGCGGGAGTAAACAATGAGCAGTTCTTC. Its protein product is CSAMGLAGVNNEQFF.